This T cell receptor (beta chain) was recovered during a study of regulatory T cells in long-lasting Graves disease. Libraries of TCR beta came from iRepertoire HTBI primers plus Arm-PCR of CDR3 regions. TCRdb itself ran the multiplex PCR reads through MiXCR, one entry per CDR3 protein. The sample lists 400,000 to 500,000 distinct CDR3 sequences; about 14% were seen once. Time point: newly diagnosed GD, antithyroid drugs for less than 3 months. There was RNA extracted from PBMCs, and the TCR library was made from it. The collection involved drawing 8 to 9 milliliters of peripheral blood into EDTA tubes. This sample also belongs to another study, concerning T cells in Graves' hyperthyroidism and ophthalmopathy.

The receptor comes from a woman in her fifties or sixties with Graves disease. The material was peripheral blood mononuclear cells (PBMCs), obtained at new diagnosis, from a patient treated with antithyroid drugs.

This CDR3 is CASSPDREAAYGYTF. The CDR3 DNA reads as TGTGCCAGCAGCCCCGACAGGGAGGCCGCCTATGGCTACACCTTC. The chain employs TRBV3-1 and TRBJ1-2; 7 bases are shared with TRBD1. There are 15 residues in the CDR3. With V trimmed by 4 bases and J by 4 bases, 9 bases remained unmatched. Germline assignment: CDR1 LGHDT and CDR2 YNNKEL (reference sequence).